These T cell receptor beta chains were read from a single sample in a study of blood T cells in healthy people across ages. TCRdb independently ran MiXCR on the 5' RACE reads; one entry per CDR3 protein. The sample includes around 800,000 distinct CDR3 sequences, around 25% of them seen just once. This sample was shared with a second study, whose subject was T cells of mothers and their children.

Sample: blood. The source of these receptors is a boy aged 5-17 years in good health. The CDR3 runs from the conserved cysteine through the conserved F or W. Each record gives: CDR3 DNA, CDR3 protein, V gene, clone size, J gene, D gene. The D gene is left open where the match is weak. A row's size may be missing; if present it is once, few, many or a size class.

cdr3_nt: TGTGCCAGCAGTTACTCAATCGCGGGGGGGAGCTCCTACAATGAGCAGTTCTTC
cdr3_aa: CASSYSIAGGSSYNEQFF
v_call: TRBV6-5
clone_size: -
j_call: TRBJ2-1
d_call: TRBD2

cdr3_nt: TGTGCCAGCAGTCCGGATAACTTCGGGCAAGAGACCCAGTACTTC
cdr3_aa: CASSPDNFGQETQYF
v_call: TRBV12-3/TRBV12-4
clone_size: few
j_call: TRBJ2-5
d_call: -

cdr3_nt: TGTGCCAGCAGCTTTGTTCAGGGCTCCCAAGAGACCCAGTACTTC
cdr3_aa: CASSFVQGSQETQYF
v_call: TRBV5-6
clone_size: few
j_call: TRBJ2-5
d_call: -

cdr3_nt: TGTGCCTGGAGTGTCGGGACAGGGACCGAGCAGTACTTC
cdr3_aa: CAWSVGTGTEQYF
v_call: TRBV30
clone_size: -
j_call: TRBJ2-7
d_call: TRBD1

cdr3_nt: TGTGCCACCAGCACAGGCGTAGAGTACGAGCAGTACTTC
cdr3_aa: CATSTGVEYEQYF
v_call: TRBV15
clone_size: -
j_call: TRBJ2-7
d_call: -

cdr3_nt: TGTGCCGAGTGTCCTGGCCCCACACCTTCGCAAGAGACCCAGTACTTC
cdr3_aa: CAECPGPTPSQETQYF
v_call: TRBV21-1
clone_size: few
j_call: TRBJ2-5
d_call: -

cdr3_nt: TGTGCCAGCAGCCCCCCGACAGGGGGAACCAAAAACATTCAGTACTTC
cdr3_aa: CASSPPTGGTKNIQYF
v_call: TRBV6-6
clone_size: few
j_call: TRBJ2-4
d_call: TRBD1

cdr3_nt: TGCGCCAGCAGCTTGACTAGCGCCCCCGAGGGGACCCAGTACTTC
cdr3_aa: CASSLTSAPEGTQYF
v_call: TRBV5-1
clone_size: -
j_call: TRBJ2-5
d_call: TRBD2

cdr3_nt: TGTGCCAGCAGTGAACAGGGGGCTTCAAATGAGCAGTTCTTC
cdr3_aa: CASSEQGASNEQFF
v_call: TRBV2
clone_size: -
j_call: TRBJ2-1
d_call: TRBD1

cdr3_nt: TGTGCCAGCAGCGCGCCCAGGGGAACGCAGTATTTT
cdr3_aa: CASSAPRGTQYF
v_call: TRBV9
clone_size: -
j_call: TRBJ2-3
d_call: -

cdr3_nt: TGTGCCAGCAGTGAATATTTGGACAGGGGAGCTAACTATGGCTACACCTTC
cdr3_aa: CASSEYLDRGANYGYTF
v_call: TRBV2
clone_size: -
j_call: TRBJ1-2
d_call: TRBD1

cdr3_nt: TGCGCCAGCAGCCCCCAGGGTAAGGCAGAGACCCAGTACTTC
cdr3_aa: CASSPQGKAETQYF
v_call: TRBV4-1
clone_size: -
j_call: TRBJ2-5
d_call: -

cdr3_nt: TGTGCCAGCAAGGCACCAGGACTAGCGGGGTACAATGAGCAGTTCTTC
cdr3_aa: CASKAPGLAGYNEQFF
v_call: TRBV3-1
clone_size: -
j_call: TRBJ2-1
d_call: TRBD2

cdr3_nt: TGTGCCAGCAGTTTATCAGCTTTGCAAGCAGGGCCTGAAGCTTTCTTT
cdr3_aa: CASSLSALQAGPEAFF
v_call: TRBV27
clone_size: -
j_call: TRBJ1-1
d_call: -

cdr3_nt: TGTGCCAGCAGAGACGGGGACAGGTCCGCGAACACCGGGGAGCTGTTTTTT
cdr3_aa: CASRDGDRSANTGELFF
v_call: TRBV9
clone_size: few
j_call: TRBJ2-2
d_call: TRBD1

cdr3_nt: TGTGCCACCAGTGCCTGGGCTGAAGGAGAGACCCAGTACTTC
cdr3_aa: CATSAWAEGETQYF
v_call: TRBV24-1
clone_size: -
j_call: TRBJ2-5
d_call: -